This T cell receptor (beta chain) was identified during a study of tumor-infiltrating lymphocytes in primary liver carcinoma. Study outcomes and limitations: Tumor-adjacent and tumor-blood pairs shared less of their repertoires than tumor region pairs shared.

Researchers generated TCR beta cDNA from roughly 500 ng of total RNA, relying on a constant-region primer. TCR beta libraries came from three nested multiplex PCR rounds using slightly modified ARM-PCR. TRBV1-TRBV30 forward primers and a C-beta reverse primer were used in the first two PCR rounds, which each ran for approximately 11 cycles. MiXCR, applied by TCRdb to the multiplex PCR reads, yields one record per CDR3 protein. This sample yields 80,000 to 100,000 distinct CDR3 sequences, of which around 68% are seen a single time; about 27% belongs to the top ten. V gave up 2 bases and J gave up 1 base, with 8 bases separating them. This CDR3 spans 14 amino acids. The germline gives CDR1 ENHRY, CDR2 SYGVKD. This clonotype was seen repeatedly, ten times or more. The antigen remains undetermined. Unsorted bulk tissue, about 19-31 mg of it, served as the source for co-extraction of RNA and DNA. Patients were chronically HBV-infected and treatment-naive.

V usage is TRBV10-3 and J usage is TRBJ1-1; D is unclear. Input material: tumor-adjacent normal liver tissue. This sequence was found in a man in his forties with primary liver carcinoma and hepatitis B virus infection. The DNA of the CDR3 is TGTGCCATCAGTGAGGGCAGCCAGAACACTGAAGCTTTCTTT. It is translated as CAISEGSQNTEAFF.